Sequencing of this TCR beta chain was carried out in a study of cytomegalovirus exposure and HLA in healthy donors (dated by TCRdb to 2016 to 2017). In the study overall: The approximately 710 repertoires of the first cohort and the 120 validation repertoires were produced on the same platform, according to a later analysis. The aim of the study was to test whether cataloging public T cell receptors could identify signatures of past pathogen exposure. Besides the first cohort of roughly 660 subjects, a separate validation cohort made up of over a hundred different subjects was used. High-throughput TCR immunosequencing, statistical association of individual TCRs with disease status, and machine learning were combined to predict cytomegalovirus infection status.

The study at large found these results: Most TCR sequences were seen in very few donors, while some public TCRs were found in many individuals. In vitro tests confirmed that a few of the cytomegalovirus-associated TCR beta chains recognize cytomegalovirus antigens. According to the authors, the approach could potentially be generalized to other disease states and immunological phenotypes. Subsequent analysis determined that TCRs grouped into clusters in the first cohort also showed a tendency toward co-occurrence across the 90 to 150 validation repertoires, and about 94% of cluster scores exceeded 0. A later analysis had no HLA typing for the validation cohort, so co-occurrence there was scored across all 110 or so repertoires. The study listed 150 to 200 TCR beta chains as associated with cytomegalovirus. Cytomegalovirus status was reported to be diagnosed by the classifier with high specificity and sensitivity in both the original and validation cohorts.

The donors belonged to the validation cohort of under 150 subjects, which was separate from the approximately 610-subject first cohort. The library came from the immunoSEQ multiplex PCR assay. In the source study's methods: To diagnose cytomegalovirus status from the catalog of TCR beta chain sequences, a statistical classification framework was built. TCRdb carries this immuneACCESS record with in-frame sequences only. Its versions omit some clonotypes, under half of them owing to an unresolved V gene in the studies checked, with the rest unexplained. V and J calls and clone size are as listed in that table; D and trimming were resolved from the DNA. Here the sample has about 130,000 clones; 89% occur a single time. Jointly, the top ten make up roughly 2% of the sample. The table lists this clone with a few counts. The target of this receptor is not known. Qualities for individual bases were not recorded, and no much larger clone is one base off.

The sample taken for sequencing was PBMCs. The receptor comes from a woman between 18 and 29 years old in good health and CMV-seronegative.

The CDR3 protein sequence reads: CASSQDFSTGGHYGYTF. In nucleotides, the sequence is TGCGCCAGCAGCCAAGATTTTTCCACAGGGGGCCACTATGGCTACACCTTC. This chain is built from TRBV4-1 and TRBJ1-2; a stretch of 9 junction bases matches TRBD1. V is trimmed back by 0 bases and J by 3 bases, and the junction contains 8 bases that no gene match accounts for. Looking up the germline V gene yields CDR1 MGHRA and CDR2 YSYEKL. From cysteine to phenylalanine, the CDR3 is 17 amino acids long. The sequence is cut down to CDR3 DNA, 51 bases in frame from base 1.